This T cell receptor (beta chain) appears in the sequencing data of a study of control samples from healthy donors and cancer patients. Assay used: immunoSEQ multiplex PCR; TCRdb lists only in-frame clones, some missing. This table holds approximately 65,000 clones, around 92% found once. The CDR3 extends over 14 amino acids. The trim removed 6 bases at V and 2 bases at J, leaving 3 bases unmatched. Germline V gene sequence: CDR1 WSHSY, CDR2 SAAADI. The gene calls are TRBV10-2 and TRBJ2-5, with TRBD1 identical over 10 bases. Material: PBMCs. The clonotype was recovered from a man in his fifties or sixties with lung cancer. The CDR3 spells CASRRTGGQETQYF. In DNA, the CDR3 is TGCGCCAGCAGGAGGACAGGGGGGCAAGAGACCCAGTACTTC.